The 19 T cell receptor beta chains below come from one sample, sequenced in a study of cytomegalovirus exposure and HLA in healthy donors. Libraries were prepared by immunoSEQ multiplex PCR; TCRdb keeps only in-frame clonotypes and omits some of them. The sample contains 100,000 to 150,000 clones, nearly 90% of which appear only once. The sample taken for sequencing was PBMCs. Every receptor here comes from a woman aged 18 to 35 in good health and CMV-seronegative.

The gene calls are TRBV5-1 and TRBJ2-7; TRBD1 matches 7 bases. The germline V gene has CDR1 SGHRS and CDR2 YFSETQ. The CDR3 length is 16 residues. J lost 2 bases, V lost 2 bases, and 10 bases had no gene match. The CDR3 nucleotides are TGCGCCAGCAGCTTCAGACAGGGAGAACCCCCCTACGAGCAGTACGTC. It yields the protein CASSFRQGEPPYEQYV.

V and J are TRBV11-2 and TRBJ2-7; possibly TRBD2 for D (6 bases). Trimming pared 5 bases from V and 3 bases from J, leaving 11 bases between. From germline, CDR1 is SGHAT and CDR2 FQNNGV. The CDR3 is 13 residues long. The CDR3: CASSQGLSYEQYF. The CDR3 DNA reads TGTGCCAGCAGCCAGGGACTGAGCTACGAGCAGTACTTC.

In this sample, this clone turned up once. V and J are TRBV5-6 and TRBJ2-7; 10 nucleotides match TRBD1. The germline gives CDR1 SGHDT, CDR2 YYEEEE. The trim removed 2 bases at V and 5 bases at J, leaving 4 bases unmatched. CDR3 length: 14 residues. The DNA of the CDR3 is TGTGCCAGCAGCTTTGGGACAGGGGTGAACGAGCAGTACTTC. Its translation is CASSFGTGVNEQYF.

This chain's CDR3 is CSAPLGGFYNEQFF. As DNA, the CDR3 is TGCAGCGCACCGCTTGGTGGCTTTTACAATGAGCAGTTCTTC. The rearrangement links TRBV29-1 to TRBJ2-1; D remains unclear. The length of the CDR3 is 14 residues. Germline CDR1 reads SQVTM; CDR2 reads ANQGSEA. Trimming left V 7 bases short and J 4 bases short, with 17 bases between.

The chain links TRBV27 to TRBJ1-5; 8 bases match TRBD1. Germline CDR1 reads MNHEY; CDR2 reads SMNVEV (reference sequence). V was pared by 2 bases and J by 6 bases, with 9 bases of the junction left unmatched. There are 16 residues in the CDR3. The CDR3 DNA is TGTGCCAGCAGTTTAAGCTGGGACAGGTCGGTTCAGCCCCAGCATTTT. Residues: CASSLSWDRSVQPQHF.

The J gene is TRBJ2-1, the V gene TRBV6-5, with D perhaps matching TRBD2 (7 bases). With 8 bases removed from V and 4 bases from J, the gap between germline ends came to 15 bases. Germline V CDR1 and CDR2: MNHEY, SVGAGI. This CDR3 spans 14 amino acids. The CDR3 region has the DNA TGTGCCAGCCAGGGAGGGGGGGCTTACAATGAGCAGTTCTTC. Its protein product is CASQGGGAYNEQFF.

The count of this clone is one. The chain couples TRBV7-2 to TRBJ2-5; D unresolved. The CDR3 covers 13 residues. The germline V gene encodes CDR1 SGHTA and CDR2 FQGNSA. Trimming left V 4 bases short and J 3 bases short, with 9 bases between. The CDR3 DNA is TGTGCCAGCAGCTCGACTCGGGAAGAGACCCAGTACTTC. It translates to CASSSTREETQYF.

This clone turned up a few times. This chain joins TRBV28 and TRBJ2-1; TRBD2 agrees at 11 bases. V dropped 2 bases and J dropped 8; count of bases not matched to a gene: 5. There are 15 residues in the CDR3. Germline V gene sequence: CDR1 MDHEN, CDR2 SYDVKM. The CDR3 DNA reads TGTGCCAGCAGTTTAACTAGCGGGAGTACCGATGAGCAGTTCTTC. Protein sequence: CASSLTSGSTDEQFF.

V and J are TRBV6-1 and TRBJ1-6, with D possibly TRBD1 on 5 matching bases. The CDR3 consists of 16 residues. V was trimmed by 3 bases and J by 0 bases, leaving 9 bases between them. In germline, CDR1 is MNHNS, CDR2 SASEGT. CDR3 amino acids: CASSESDSSYNSPLHF. CDR3 in DNA: TGTGCCAGCAGTGAGAGCGACAGCTCCTATAATTCACCCCTCCACTTT.

The chain links TRBV4-3 to TRBJ2-2; tentative D call: TRBD2 (6 bases). With 4 bases removed from V and 5 bases from J, the gap between germline ends came to 11 bases. The CDR3 spans 14 residues. Germline-derived CDR1 and CDR2 are LGHNA and YSLEER. CDR3 sequence reads: CASSPEAGTGELFF. CDR3 coding DNA: TGCGCCAGCAGCCCAGAGGCGGGGACCGGGGAGCTGTTTTTT.

The rearrangement joins TRBV5-1 to TRBJ2-2; a weak D match, TRBD1 (7 bases). CDR3 size: 18 residues. Trimming pared 9 bases from V and 4 bases from J, leaving 28 bases between. Germline V gene data show CDR1 as SGHRS and CDR2 as YFSETQ. The CDR3 DNA reads as TGCGCCACCAGGAGGGGGCAACAACTAGGTAGTGGCACCGGGGAGCTGTTTTTT. This codes for CATRRGQQLGSGTGELFF.

The V and J genes are TRBV5-4 and TRBJ1-2, with D possibly being TRBD1 (5 bases). Trimming pared 1 base from V and 6 bases from J, leaving 16 bases between. This CDR3 contains 15 residues. The germline gives CDR1 SGHNT, CDR2 YYREEE (reference sequence). The DNA for the CDR3 is TGTGCCAGCAGCTTGTTAGCCCAGGGTAAGAATGGCTACACCTTC. This encodes CASSLLAQGKNGYTF.

This chain connects TRBV28 to TRBJ2-7; 11 bases agree with TRBD2. Germline V gene lookup returns CDR1 MDHEN and CDR2 SYDVKM. Losses at the gene ends were 6 bases for V and 6 bases for J; bases not matched to a gene: 10. The CDR3 has 15 residues. CDR3 nucleotides: TGTGCCAGCAGGGTCTCGGGACTAGCGGCGGTCGAGCAGTACTTC. Protein sequence: CASRVSGLAAVEQYF.

The chain recombines TRBV10-3 with TRBJ2-1; 8 bases are shared with TRBD2. Germline CDR1 reads ENHRY; CDR2 reads SYGVKD. CDR3 length: 19 amino acids. V lost 2 bases and J lost 4; bases outside the gene matches: 16. This CDR3 reads CAISELDPPSSGRYNEQFF. CDR3 DNA sequence: TGTGCCATCAGTGAGCTCGACCCCCCCTCTAGCGGGCGGTACAATGAGCAGTTCTTC.

This sequence joins TRBV10-3 and TRBJ2-3, with 10 bases aligning to TRBD2. Germline V gene data show CDR1 as ENHRY and CDR2 as SYGVKD. V shed 2 bases, J shed 0 bases, and the junction held 8 bases outside the gene matches. This CDR3 region has 18 residues. Here the CDR3 DNA reads TGTGCCATCAGTGAGAGTCTAGGACTAGCGGCTAGCACAGATACGCAGTATTTT. This gives the protein CAISESLGLAASTDTQYF.

The chain joins TRBV29-1 to TRBJ1-2; D is ambiguous. Germline V gene data show CDR1 as SQVTM and CDR2 as ANQGSEA. Trimming cost V 4 bases and J 2 bases, with 8 bases left between them. This CDR3 contains 12 residues. Here the CDR3 reads CSVVNSNYGYTF. The CDR3 nucleotides read TGCAGCGTTGTAAACTCGAACTATGGCTACACCTTC. The full variable domain, completed using reference TRBV29-1 and TRBJ1-2, is SAVISQKPSRDICQRGTSLTIQCQVDSQVTMMFWYRQQPGQSLTLIATANQGSEATYESGFVIDKFPISRPNLTFSTLTVSNMSPEDSSIYLCSVVNSNYGYTFGSGTRLTVV.

Only one count was recorded for this clone. The chain combines TRBV25-1 with TRBJ2-2, with D possibly TRBD1 on 7 matching bases. The V gene lost 3 bases and the J gene lost 6 bases, with 23 bases spanning the gap. The CDR3 is 18 amino acids. In germline, CDR1 is MGHDK, CDR2 SYGVNS. This CDR3 reads CASSDPPGGKAGPGELFF. The CDR3 DNA reads as TGTGCCAGCAGTGATCCGCCAGGGGGGAAGGCAGGGCCCGGGGAGCTGTTTTTT.

This rearrangement joins TRBV25-1 to TRBJ2-3; D uncertain. This CDR3 spans 13 amino acids. Germline V gives CDR1 MGHDK, CDR2 SYGVNS. Between the trimmed V and J ends, which lost 7 bases and 0 bases, there was a span of 8 bases. The CDR3 is CASNPVSTDTQYF. The CDR3 DNA reads as TGTGCCAGCAATCCGGTTAGCACAGATACGCAGTATTTT.

The chain couples TRBV27 to TRBJ2-7; TRBD1 matches 9 bases. Germline CDR1 MNHEY, CDR2 SMNVEV (reference sequence). The junction had 6 bases not matched to a gene; V was cut back by 1 base and J by 2 bases. The CDR3 runs to 16 residues. CDR3 sequence: CASSLYATGGPYEQYV. DNA for the CDR3: TGTGCCAGCAGTTTATATGCGACAGGGGGACCCTACGAGCAGTACGTC.